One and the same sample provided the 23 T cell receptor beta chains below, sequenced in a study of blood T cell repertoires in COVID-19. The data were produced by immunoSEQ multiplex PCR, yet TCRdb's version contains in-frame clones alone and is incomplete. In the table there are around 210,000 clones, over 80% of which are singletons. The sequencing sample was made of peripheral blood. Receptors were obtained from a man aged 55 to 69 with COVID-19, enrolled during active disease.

CDR3 DNA sequence: TGCGCCAGCAGCTCCCAGGTTGGACAGACGAATGAAAAACTGTTTTTT. Translating it yields CASSSQVGQTNEKLFF. The rearrangement uses TRBV5-1 and TRBJ1-4, with D possibly matching TRBD1 (6 bases). This CDR3 has 16 residues. Germline-derived CDR1 and CDR2 are SGHRS and YFSETQ. Trimming took off 3 bases at V and 5 bases at J, with 17 bases between the two ends. The whole variable domain, filled in from reference TRBV5-1 and TRBJ1-4, reads KAGVTQTPRYLIKTRGQQVTLSCSPISGHRSVSWYQQTPGQGLQFLFEYFSETQRNKGNFPGRFSGRQFSNSRSEMNVSTLELGDSALYLCASSSQVGQTNEKLFFGSGTQLSVL.

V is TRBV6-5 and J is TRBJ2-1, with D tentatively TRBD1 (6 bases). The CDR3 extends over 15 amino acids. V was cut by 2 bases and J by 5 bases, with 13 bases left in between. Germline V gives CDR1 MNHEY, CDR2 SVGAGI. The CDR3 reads CASSYHQGQNNEQFF. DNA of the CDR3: TGTGCCAGCAGTTACCATCAGGGACAAAACAATGAGCAGTTCTTC.

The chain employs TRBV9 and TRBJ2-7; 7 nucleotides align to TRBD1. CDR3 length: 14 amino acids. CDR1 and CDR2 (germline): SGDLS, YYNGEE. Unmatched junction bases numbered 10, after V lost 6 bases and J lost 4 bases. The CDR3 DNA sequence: TGTGCCAGCACCCCGGGACAGTCATCTTACGAGCAGTACTTC. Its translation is CASTPGQSSYEQYF.

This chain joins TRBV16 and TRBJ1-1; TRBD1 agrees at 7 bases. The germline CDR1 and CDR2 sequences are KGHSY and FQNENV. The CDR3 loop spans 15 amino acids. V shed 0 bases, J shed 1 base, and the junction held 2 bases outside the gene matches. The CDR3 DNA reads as TGTGCCAGCAGCCAATCGCGACAGGGGAACACTGAAGCTTTCTTT. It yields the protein CASSQSRQGNTEAFF.

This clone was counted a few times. CDR3 DNA: TGTGCCTCTGCGACAGGGCTCTATGGCTACACCTTC. Encoded protein: CASATGLYGYTF. This rearrangement joins TRBV12-3 or TRBV12-4 to TRBJ1-2, with TRBD1 matching 7 bases. The CDR3 is made up of 12 amino acids. Germline trimming cut 11 bases from V and 4 bases from J; bases unmatched to any gene: 7.

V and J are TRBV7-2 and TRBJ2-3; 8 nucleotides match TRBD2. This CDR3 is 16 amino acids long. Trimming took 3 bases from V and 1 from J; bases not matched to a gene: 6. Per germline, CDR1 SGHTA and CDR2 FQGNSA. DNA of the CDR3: TGTGCCAGCAGCTTTTCCGGGACTAGGGGCACAGATACGCAGTATTTT. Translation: CASSFSGTRGTDTQYF.

The chain's CDR3 is CASRDRAVDEQYF. DNA of the CDR3: TGTGCCAGCAGGGACAGGGCTGTGGACGAGCAGTACTTC. The rearrangement joins TRBV28 to TRBJ2-7; 8 positions agree with TRBD1. Trimming at V came to 6 bases and at J to 5 bases, leaving 6 bases not matched to a gene. Looked up from germline, CDR1 is MDHEN and CDR2 is SYDVKM. The CDR3 totals 13 residues. The whole variable domain, remainder taken from reference TRBV28 and TRBJ2-7, is DVKVTQSSRYLVKRTGEKVFLECVQDMDHENMFWYRQDPGLGLRLIYFSYDVKMKEKGDIPEGYSVSREKKERFSLILESASTNQTSMYLCASRDRAVDEQYFGPGTRLTVT.

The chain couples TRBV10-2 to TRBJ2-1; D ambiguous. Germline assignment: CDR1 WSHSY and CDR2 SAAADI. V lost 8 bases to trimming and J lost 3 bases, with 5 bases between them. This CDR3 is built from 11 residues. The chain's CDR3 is CASSSYNEQFF. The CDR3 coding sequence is TGCGCCAGCTCTAGCTACAATGAGCAGTTCTTC.

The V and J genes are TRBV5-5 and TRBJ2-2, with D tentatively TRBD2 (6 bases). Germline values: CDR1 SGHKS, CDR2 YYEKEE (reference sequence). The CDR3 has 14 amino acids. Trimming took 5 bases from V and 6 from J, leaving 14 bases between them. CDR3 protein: CASRTTGSAGELFF. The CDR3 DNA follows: TGTGCCAGCAGGACAACCGGGAGCGCCGGGGAGCTGTTTTTT. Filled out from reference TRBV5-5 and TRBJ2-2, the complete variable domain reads DAGVTQSPTHLIKTRGQQVTLRCSPISGHKSVSWYQQVLGQGPQFIFQYYEKEERGRGNFPDRFSARQFPNYSSELNVNALLLGDSALYLCASRTTGSAGELFFGEGSRLTVL.

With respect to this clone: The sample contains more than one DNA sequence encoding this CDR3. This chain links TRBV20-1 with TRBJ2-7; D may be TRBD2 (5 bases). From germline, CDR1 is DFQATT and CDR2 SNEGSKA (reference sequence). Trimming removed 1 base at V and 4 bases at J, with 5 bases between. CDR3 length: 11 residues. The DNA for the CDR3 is TGCAGTGCTAGAGGCGGGTACGAGCAGTACTTC. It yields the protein CSARGGYEQYF.

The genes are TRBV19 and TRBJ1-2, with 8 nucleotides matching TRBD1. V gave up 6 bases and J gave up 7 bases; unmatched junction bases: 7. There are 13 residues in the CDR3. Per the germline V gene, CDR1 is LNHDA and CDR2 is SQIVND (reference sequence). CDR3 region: CASRIDRGAGYTF. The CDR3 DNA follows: TGTGCCAGTAGAATCGACAGGGGCGCTGGCTACACCTTC.

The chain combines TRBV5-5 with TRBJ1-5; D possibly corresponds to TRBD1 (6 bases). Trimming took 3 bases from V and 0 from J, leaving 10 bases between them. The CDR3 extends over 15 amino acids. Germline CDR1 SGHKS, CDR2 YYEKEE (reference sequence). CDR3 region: CASSWGGYSNQPQHF. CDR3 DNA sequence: TGTGCCAGCAGCTGGGGGGGCTATAGCAATCAGCCCCAGCATTTT.

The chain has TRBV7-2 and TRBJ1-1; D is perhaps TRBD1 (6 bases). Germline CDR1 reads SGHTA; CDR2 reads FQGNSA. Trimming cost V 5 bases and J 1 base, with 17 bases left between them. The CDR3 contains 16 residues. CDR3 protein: CASSRPRDKRNTEAFF. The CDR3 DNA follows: TGTGCCAGCAGCCGCCCCCGGGACAAGAGGAACACTGAAGCTTTCTTT.

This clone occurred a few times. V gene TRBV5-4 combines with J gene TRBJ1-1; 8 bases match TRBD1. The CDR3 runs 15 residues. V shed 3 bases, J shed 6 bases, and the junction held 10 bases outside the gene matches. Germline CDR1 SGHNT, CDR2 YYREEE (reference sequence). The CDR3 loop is CASSSGQGVDPEAFF. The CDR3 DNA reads TGTGCCAGCAGCTCTGGACAGGGCGTTGACCCTGAAGCTTTCTTT. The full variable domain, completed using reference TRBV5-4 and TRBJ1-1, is ETGVTQSPTHLIKTRGQQVTLRCSSQSGHNTVSWYQQALGQGPQFIFQYYREEENGRGNFPPRFSGLQFPNYSSELNVNALELDDSALYLCASSSGQGVDPEAFFGQGTRLTVV.

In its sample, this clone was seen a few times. CDR3 region: CASSPSGFATNEKLFF. In nucleotides, the CDR3 is TGTGCCAGCTCACCCTCGGGGTTTGCAACTAATGAAAAACTGTTTTTT. The chain joins TRBV18 to TRBJ1-4; D remains ambiguous. CDR1 KGHSH and CDR2 LQKENI come from the germline V gene. With 3 bases removed from V and 0 bases from J, the gap between germline ends came to 11 bases. This CDR3 spans 16 amino acids.

The CDR3: CASSPSGGFGQPQHF. The CDR3 coding sequence is TGTGCCAGCAGTCCTTCAGGGGGGTTCGGACAGCCCCAGCATTTT. The chain employs TRBV27 and TRBJ1-5; the match to TRBD1 covers 7 bases. After removal of 5 bases from V and 7 bases from J, the junction contained 11 bases not matched to a gene. Germline lookup yields CDR1 MNHEY and CDR2 SMNVEV (reference sequence). The length of the CDR3 is 15 residues.

CDR3 DNA sequence: TGTGCCAGCAGCGTAGGGCGGGGTTCCTACAATGAGCAGTTCTTC. Translated, it gives CASSVGRGSYNEQFF. The chain employs TRBV9 and TRBJ2-1; TRBD2 is a possible D gene (6 bases). The ends were cut back, 0 bases at V and 1 base at J, with 8 bases in the middle. In germline, CDR1 is SGDLS, CDR2 YYNGEE. The CDR3 totals 15 residues. The full variable domain, with the rest looked up from reference TRBV9 and TRBJ2-1, is DSGVTQTPKHLITATGQRVTLRCSPRSGDLSVYWYQQSLDQGLQFLIQYYNGEERAKGNILERFSAQQFPDLHSELNLSSLELGDSALYFCASSVGRGSYNEQFFGPGTRLTVL.

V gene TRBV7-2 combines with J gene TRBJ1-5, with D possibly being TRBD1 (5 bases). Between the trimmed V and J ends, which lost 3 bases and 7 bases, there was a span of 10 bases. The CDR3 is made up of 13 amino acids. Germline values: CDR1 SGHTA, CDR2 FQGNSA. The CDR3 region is CASSFSQVQPQHF. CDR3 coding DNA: TGTGCCAGCAGCTTTTCACAGGTACAGCCCCAGCATTTT.

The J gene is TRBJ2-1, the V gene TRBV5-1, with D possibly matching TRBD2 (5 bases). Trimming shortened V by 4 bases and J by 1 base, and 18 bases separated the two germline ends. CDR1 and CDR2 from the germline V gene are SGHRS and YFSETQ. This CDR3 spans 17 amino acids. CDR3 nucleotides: TGCGCCAGCAGCGTAAGAGTGGGCGGGCTTTCCTACAATGAGCAGTTCTTC. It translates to CASSVRVGGLSYNEQFF.

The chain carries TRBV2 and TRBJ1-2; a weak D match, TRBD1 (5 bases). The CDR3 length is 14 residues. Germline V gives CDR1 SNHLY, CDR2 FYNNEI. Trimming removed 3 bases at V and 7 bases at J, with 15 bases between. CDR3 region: CASSDGRQGGGYTF. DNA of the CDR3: TGTGCCAGCAGTGATGGGAGGCAGGGTGGTGGCTACACCTTC.

Here the CDR3 reads CAISQANSQGSWPSGNTIYF. The CDR3 coding sequence is TGTGCCATCAGCCAAGCCAACTCACAGGGTTCTTGGCCCTCTGGAAACACCATATATTTT. V usage is TRBV10-3 and J usage is TRBJ1-3; a weak D match, TRBD1 (6 bases). The CDR3 is made up of 20 amino acids. CDR1 and CDR2 (germline): ENHRY, SYGVKD. V dropped 6 bases and J dropped 0 bases, with 27 bases sitting between them.

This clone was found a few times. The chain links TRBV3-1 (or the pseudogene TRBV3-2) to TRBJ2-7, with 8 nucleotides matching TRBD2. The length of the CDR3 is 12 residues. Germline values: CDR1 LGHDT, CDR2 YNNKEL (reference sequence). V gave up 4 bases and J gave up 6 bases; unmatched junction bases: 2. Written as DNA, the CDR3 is TGTGCCAGCAGCCCTCTAGCGGGCGAGCAGTACTTC. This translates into CASSPLAGEQYF.

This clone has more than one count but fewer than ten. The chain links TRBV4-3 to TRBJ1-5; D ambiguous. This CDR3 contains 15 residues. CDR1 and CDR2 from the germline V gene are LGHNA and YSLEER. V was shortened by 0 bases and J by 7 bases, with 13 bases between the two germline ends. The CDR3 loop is CASSQDRSSGQPQHF. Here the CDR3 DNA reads TGCGCCAGCAGCCAAGATAGGAGTTCCGGACAGCCCCAGCATTTT.